This passage covers 32 T cell receptor beta chains from one sample sequenced in a study of CD8 T cells in Susac syndrome. Random hexamers were used to reverse transcribe the RNA input (about 0.5 to 1 ug). TCRdb re-called the immunoSEQ multiplex PCR reads with MiXCR, one entry per CDR3 protein. This sample has about 110,000 distinct CDR3 sequences, with around 97% found just once. The sample consisted of CD4+ T cells from PBMCs. These receptors all come from a human donor in good health.

The V and J genes are TRBV6-5 and TRBJ2-7, with TRBD1 identical over 9 bases. The J segment lost 1 base and the V segment lost 1 base, leaving 2 bases of the junction unmatched. Per the germline V gene, CDR1 is MNHEY and CDR2 is SVGAGI. The CDR3 has 15 residues. The DNA for the CDR3 is TGTGCCAGCAGTTACTGGGACAGGGCTTCCTACGAGCAGTACTTC. Its translation is CASSYWDRASYEQYF.

The gene calls are TRBV9 and TRBJ2-5, with 11 bases lining up with TRBD2. The CDR3 is 15 residues long. J gave up 2 bases and V 4 bases, and 4 bases lay outside the gene matches. Germline CDR1 and CDR2: SGDLS and YYNGEE. The CDR3 loop reads CASSPRTSGQETQYF. In nucleotides, the CDR3 is TGTGCCAGCAGCCCTCGGACTAGCGGGCAAGAGACCCAGTACTTC. Complete variable domain (other parts from reference TRBV9 and TRBJ2-5): DSGVTQTPKHLITATGQRVTLRCSPRSGDLSVYWYQQSLDQGLQFLIQYYNGEERAKGNILERFSAQQFPDLHSELNLSSLELGDSALYFCASSPRTSGQETQYFGPGTRLLVL.

The genes are TRBV5-1 and TRBJ2-2, with D maybe TRBD2 (5 bases). V was trimmed by 7 bases and J by 7 bases, leaving 8 bases between them. The CDR3 is 11 amino acids. Germline V CDR1 and CDR2: SGHRS, YFSETQ. CDR3 bases: TGCGCCAGCGGACGGGGCGGGGAGCTGTTTTTT. This sequence encodes CASGRGGELFF.

V gene TRBV20-1 combines with J gene TRBJ2-5; D is undetermined. The germline V gene has CDR1 DFQATT and CDR2 SNEGSKA (reference sequence). The CDR3 runs to 15 residues. Deletions cut 6 bases from V and 0 bases from J, with 17 bases between. The CDR3 loop reads CSAPPGAWYQETQYF. The CDR3 nucleotides read TGCAGTGCCCCCCCAGGCGCGTGGTACCAAGAGACCCAGTACTTC.

The chain combines TRBV2 with TRBJ1-5; unclear D gene. The V end was cut by 8 bases, the J end by 3 bases, with 11 bases between. This CDR3 has 13 amino acids. Germline CDR1 reads SNHLY; CDR2 reads FYNNEI. CDR3 sequence: CASGRDNNQPQHF. The CDR3 DNA follows: TGTGCCAGCGGCCGGGATAACAATCAGCCCCAGCATTTT. The full variable domain, with the rest looked up from reference TRBV2 and TRBJ1-5, is EPEVTQTPSHQVTQMGQEVILRCVPISNHLYFYWYRQILGQKVEFLVSFYNNEISEKSEIFDDQFSVERPDGSNFTLKIRSTKLEDSAMYFCASGRDNNQPQHFGDGTRLSIL.

The gene calls are TRBV12-5 and TRBJ1-1; D is unresolved. This CDR3 region has 15 residues. CDR1 is LGHNT, CDR2 FRNRAP, per germline. Trimming took 1 base from V and 0 from J, leaving 9 bases between them. The DNA of the CDR3 is TGTGCTAGTGGTTTGGGTTCTGGTCTGAACACTGAAGCTTTCTTT. Translation gives CASGLGSGLNTEAFF.

In its sample, this clonotype was seen once. The gene calls are TRBV30 and TRBJ1-3; the D is unclear. CDR1 and CDR2 from the germline V gene are GTSNPN and SVGIG (reference sequence). CDR3 length equals 11 residues. Trimming left V 3 bases short and J 4 bases short, with 4 bases between. CDR3 sequence: CAWRAGNTIYF. In DNA, the CDR3 is TGTGCCTGGAGGGCCGGAAACACCATATATTTT.

This clonotype occurred once. CDR3 coding DNA: TGCAGCGTCTATCCGGGACAGGCGCCGGATACGCAGTATTTT. Residues: CSVYPGQAPDTQYF. The chain joins TRBV29-1 to TRBJ2-3, with TRBD1 matching over 8 bases. This CDR3 is built from 14 residues. From germline, CDR1 is SQVTM and CDR2 ANQGSEA. J lost 6 bases, V lost 6 bases, and 11 bases had no gene match.

The CDR3 nucleotides are TGCGCCAGCAGCCCCCGGGAATCTGTGGGGGTGGGAGAGACCCAGTACTTC. It translates to CASSPRESVGVGETQYF. V usage is TRBV5-1 and J usage is TRBJ2-5, with D perhaps being TRBD1 or TRBD2 (5 bases each). The V and J ends lost 4 bases and 4 bases respectively, with 23 bases between them. CDR1 and CDR2 from the germline V gene are SGHRS and YFSETQ. The CDR3 has 17 amino acids.

This clonotype came up once. The chain combines TRBV24-1 with TRBJ1-2; D unresolved. The germline V gene encodes CDR1 KGHDR and CDR2 SFDVKD. The CDR3 is made up of 11 amino acids. Deletions cut 6 bases from V and 7 bases from J, with 8 bases between. CDR3 amino acids: CATSSSAGYTF. The CDR3 DNA follows: TGTGCCACCAGTAGCTCTGCTGGCTACACCTTC.

The genes are TRBV3-1 and TRBJ2-3; D assignment may be TRBD1 or TRBD2 (6 bases each). Between the trimmed V and J ends, which lost 1 base and 6 bases, there was a span of 8 bases. The CDR3 length is 13 residues. The germline V gene has CDR1 LGHDT and CDR2 YNNKEL (reference sequence). The CDR3 DNA is TGTGCCAGCAGCCAAGGAGGGGGGGATACGCAGTATTTT. It specifies CASSQGGGDTQYF.

The rearrangement uses TRBV7-2 and TRBJ2-6; D ambiguous. The CDR3 is made up of 13 amino acids. V was pared by 5 bases and J by 13 bases, with 15 bases between. CDR1 is SGHTA, CDR2 FQGNSA, per germline. CDR3 coding DNA: TGTGCCAGCAGCCCCGACCCACAGAGGGTCCTGACTTTC. Residues: CASSPDPQRVLTF.

The chain carries TRBV7-9 and TRBJ2-7, with unresolved D. CDR1 is SEHNR, CDR2 FQNEAQ, per germline (reference sequence). The CDR3 runs to 11 residues. V dropped 1 base and J dropped 6 bases, with 4 bases sitting between them. CDR3 DNA sequence: TGTGCCAGCAGCTTAGATAGCGAGCAGTACTTC. Residues: CASSLDSEQYF. The full variable domain, in which reference TRBV7-9 and TRBJ2-7 provide the parts outside the CDR3, is DTGVSQNPRHKITKRGQNVTFRCDPISEHNRLYWYRQTLGQGPEFLTYFQNEAQLEKSRLLSDRFSAERPKGSFSTLEIQRTEQGDSAMYLCASSLDSEQYFGPGTRLTVT.

This chain links TRBV5-1 with TRBJ2-2; D remains ambiguous. This CDR3 is 13 amino acids long. Between the trimmed V and J ends, which lost 4 bases and 3 bases, there was a span of 7 bases. The germline V gene has CDR1 SGHRS and CDR2 YFSETQ. CDR3 region: CASSPSYTGELFF. The DNA for the CDR3 is TGCGCCAGCAGCCCCAGTTACACCGGGGAGCTGTTTTTT.

The chain employs TRBV7-3 and TRBJ2-6, with D perhaps TRBD1 (5 bases). This CDR3 spans 15 amino acids. The V end was cut by 5 bases, the J end by 4 bases, with 12 bases between. CDR1 and CDR2 from the germline V gene are SGHTA and FQGTGA. The CDR3 DNA is TGTGCCAGCAGCCCGCAGGGAACCGGGGCCAACGTCCTGACTTTC. This codes for CASSPQGTGANVLTF.

The chain has TRBV30 and TRBJ2-3; 7 nucleotides match TRBD2. J gave up 6 bases and V 0 bases, and 6 bases lay outside the gene matches. CDR1 is GTSNPN and CDR2 is SVGIG in the germline V gene (reference sequence). The CDR3 has 14 amino acids. This CDR3 reads CAWSVAGRGDTQYF. CDR3 coding DNA: TGTGCCTGGAGTGTGGCAGGGCGGGGGGATACGCAGTATTTT.

The CDR3 here is CASSSTGSPSGANVLTF. CDR3 coding DNA: TGTGCCAGCAGTTCCACAGGGTCCCCCTCTGGGGCCAACGTCCTGACTTTC. The rearrangement links TRBV25-1 to TRBJ2-6; D is possibly TRBD1 (6 bases). Germline V lookup: CDR1 MGHDK, CDR2 SYGVNS. Trimming removed 5 bases at V and 0 bases at J, with 14 bases between. CDR3 size: 17 residues.

The genes are TRBV2 and TRBJ2-5; TRBD2 agrees at 13 bases. The CDR3 has 16 residues. Germline CDR1 SNHLY, CDR2 FYNNEI. With V trimmed by 9 bases and J by 0 bases, 7 bases remained unmatched. The CDR3 reads CASEKGLAGNQETQYF. The CDR3 bases are TGTGCCAGTGAGAAGGGACTAGCGGGAAACCAAGAGACCCAGTACTTC.

In its sample, this clonotype was seen once. The chain links TRBV5-6 to TRBJ1-1, with TRBD1 identical over 9 bases. The J segment lost 3 bases and the V segment lost 0 bases, leaving 6 bases of the junction unmatched. This CDR3 has 16 residues. Germline lookup yields CDR1 SGHDT and CDR2 YYEEEE. CDR3 in amino acids: CASSLDRGRLDTEAFF. The CDR3 bases are TGTGCCAGCAGCTTGGACAGGGGGCGCTTGGACACTGAAGCTTTCTTT.

The CDR3 spells CAWSARVWNTEAFF. As DNA, the CDR3 is TGTGCCTGGAGTGCCCGTGTTTGGAACACTGAAGCTTTCTTT. This sequence joins TRBV30 and TRBJ1-1; no clear D. Trimming left V 1 base short and J 1 base short, with 10 bases between. CDR3 length: 14 amino acids. Germline V gene data show CDR1 as GTSNPN and CDR2 as SVGIG (reference sequence).

The CDR3 sequence: CSATTGNEQFF. Written as DNA, the CDR3 is TGCAGCGCGACGACAGGGAACGAGCAGTTCTTC. The V and J genes are TRBV29-1 and TRBJ2-1, with 7 nucleotides matching TRBD1. The J segment lost 10 bases and the V segment lost 7 bases, leaving 7 bases of the junction unmatched. The germline V gene has CDR1 SQVTM and CDR2 ANQGSEA. This CDR3 contains 11 residues.

The chain has TRBV29-1 and TRBJ1-1; perhaps TRBD1 as D (6 bases). The CDR3 consists of 13 residues. V gave up 5 bases and J gave up 11 bases, with 21 bases separating them. Germline V CDR1 and CDR2: SQVTM, ANQGSEA. The CDR3 bases are TGCAGCGTTTACCCTGGGGGGCCCACTGCGGCTTTCTTT. It yields the protein CSVYPGGPTAAFF.

V and J are TRBV7-2 and TRBJ1-5; D is undetermined. CDR1 SGHTA and CDR2 FQGNSA come from the germline V gene. The V end lost 5 bases, the J end lost 4 bases, and 6 bases lay between the germline ends. This CDR3 is built from 12 residues. The CDR3 DNA sequence: TGTGCCAGCAGCCAACCGAATCAGCCCCAGCATTTT. Its protein is CASSQPNQPQHF.

This sequence joins TRBV4-1 and TRBJ1-4; D is uncertain. Germline V gives CDR1 MGHRA, CDR2 YSYEKL. The CDR3 is 16 amino acids. Trimming left V 0 bases short and J 0 bases short, with 8 bases between. DNA of the CDR3: TGCGCCAGCAGCCAAGAACCAGCTTCAACTAATGAAAAACTGTTTTTT. The encoded protein is CASSQEPASTNEKLFF.

The rearrangement joins TRBV6-1 to TRBJ2-6, with 8 bases that match TRBD1. Trimming removed 5 bases from V and 0 bases from J; junction bases left unmatched: 15. From germline, CDR1 is MNHNS and CDR2 SASEGT. This CDR3 has 20 amino acids. The CDR3 DNA reads as TGTGCCAGCAGTCCTTACCACCGGGGACAGGTGTCCTCTGGGGCCAACGTCCTGACTTTC. Its translation: CASSPYHRGQVSSGANVLTF.

This clonotype was seen only once. This rearrangement joins TRBV30 to TRBJ1-1; D call uncertain. V was cut by 2 bases and J by 1 base, with 5 bases left in between. The CDR3 extends over 12 amino acids. CDR1 is GTSNPN and CDR2 is SVGIG in the germline V gene (reference sequence). The CDR3 DNA follows: TGTGCCTGGAGTTGGACGAACACTGAAGCTTTCTTT. Residues: CAWSWTNTEAFF.

The CDR3 DNA is TGTGCCAGCAGTCGCCGTTTAGCGGGGACTACAAGCTCCTACAATGAGCAGTTCTTC. Amino acid sequence: CASSRRLAGTTSSYNEQFF. The chain recombines TRBV7-2 with TRBJ2-1; 8 bases fit TRBD2. The CDR3 extends over 19 amino acids. Germline CDR1 SGHTA, CDR2 FQGNSA. The junction had 16 bases not matched to a gene; V was cut back by 6 bases and J by 0 bases.

This chain uses TRBV29-1 with TRBJ2-5; D is unresolved. Trimming stripped 0 bases from V and 2 bases from J, with 13 bases between. The CDR3 is made up of 15 amino acids. CDR1 SQVTM and CDR2 ANQGSEA come from the germline V gene. The CDR3 DNA follows: TGCAGCGTTGAAGATCAAAGACGGAGACAAGAGACCCAGTACTTC. Translation gives CSVEDQRRRQETQYF.

The CDR3 nucleotides read TGTGCCATCAGTGGACAGGGGCCCTCCTACGAGCAGTACTTC. Encoded protein: CAISGQGPSYEQYF. This chain joins TRBV10-3 and TRBJ2-7, with 8 bases aligning to TRBD1. Germline loops: CDR1 ENHRY, CDR2 SYGVKD. The CDR3 extends over 14 amino acids. V shed 4 bases, J shed 0 bases, and the junction held 2 bases outside the gene matches.

The chain carries TRBV12-3 or TRBV12-4 and TRBJ1-1; no clear D gene. The CDR3 is made up of 12 amino acids. Trimming stripped 7 bases from V and 5 bases from J, with 11 bases between. Here the CDR3 reads CASTPQVTEAFF. CDR3 nucleotide sequence: TGTGCCAGCACCCCTCAGGTAACTGAAGCTTTCTTT.

The gene calls are TRBV3-1 and TRBJ2-7; possible D gene TRBD2, 6 bases. CDR1 is LGHDT and CDR2 is YNNKEL in the germline V gene (reference sequence). Trimming removed 6 bases at V and 0 bases at J, with 9 bases between. The CDR3 runs to 13 residues. The CDR3 reads CASSVGGSYEQYF. The CDR3 nucleotides are TGTGCCAGCAGTGTCGGGGGCTCCTACGAGCAGTACTTC.

The rearrangement joins TRBV7-3 to TRBJ2-7, with 8 positions matching TRBD2. Losses at the gene ends were 2 bases for V and 9 bases for J; bases not matched to a gene: 15. The CDR3 sequence is 16 residues long. CDR1 is SGHTA, CDR2 FQGTGA, per germline. Written as DNA, the CDR3 is TGTGCCAGCAGCTTATGTCCCCCCGCTGGGCTAGCGGGGCAGTACTTC. Translated: CASSLCPPAGLAGQYF.